What follows is one T cell receptor (beta chain) and its context. Additional DNA sequences in this sample encode the identical CDR3. This CDR3 region has 10 residues. Germline V gene lookup returns CDR1 DFQATT and CDR2 SNEGSKA (reference sequence). The germline V and J ends were trimmed by 6 bases and 12 bases, with 14 bases remaining between them. The data stem from a study of cytomegalovirus exposure and HLA in healthy donors. Primers for the PCR totalled 60 Vbeta and 13 Jbeta. Clones were read by immunoSEQ multiplex PCR, and TCRdb kept only the in-frame ones, dropping some. Among 150,000 to 200,000 clones listed, around 80% were seen once.

The sequenced sample was PBMCs. The receptor was derived from a woman between 50 and 59 years old in good health and CMV-seronegative. The chain uses TRBV20-1 and TRBJ1-2, with D unresolved. CDR3 region: CSAPAGSNTF. CDR3 DNA: TGCAGTGCCCCCGCGGGTTCGAACACCTTC.